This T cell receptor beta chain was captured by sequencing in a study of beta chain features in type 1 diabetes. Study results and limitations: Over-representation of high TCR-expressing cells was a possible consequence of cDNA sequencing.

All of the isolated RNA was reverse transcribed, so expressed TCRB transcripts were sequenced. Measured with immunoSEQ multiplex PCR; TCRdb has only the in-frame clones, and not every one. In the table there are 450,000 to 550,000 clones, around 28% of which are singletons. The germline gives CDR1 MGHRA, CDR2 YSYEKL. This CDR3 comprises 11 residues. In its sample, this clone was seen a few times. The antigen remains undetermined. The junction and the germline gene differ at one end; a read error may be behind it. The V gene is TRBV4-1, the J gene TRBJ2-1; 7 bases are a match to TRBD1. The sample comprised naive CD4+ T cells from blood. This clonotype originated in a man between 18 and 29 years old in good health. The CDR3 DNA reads TGCGCCAGCAGTTCTGACAGGGTAAGGGTCTTC. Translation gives CASSSDRVRVF.